These 16 T cell receptor beta chains originate from one sample sequenced in a study of blood T cells in healthy people across ages. A second PCR, run for roughly 7 to 12 cycles, used a sample-barcoded 5' primer plus a J-beta primer mix. Using its own MiXCR run on the 5' RACE reads, TCRdb lists one record per CDR3 protein. The sample has under 2,000,000 distinct CDR3 sequences, around 50% seen once. Sequences were obtained from blood. These receptors all stem from a woman aged 40 to 55 in good health.

The chain couples TRBV4-1 to TRBJ2-5, with D uncertain. The CDR3 extends over 15 amino acids. Germline-derived CDR1 and CDR2 are MGHRA and YSYEKL. Trimming removed 0 bases at V and 5 bases at J, with 13 bases between. The CDR3 bases are TGCGCCAGCAGCCAAGATCAGTCCAGTCGGGAGACCCAGTACTTC. Translating it yields CASSQDQSSRETQYF.

This clonotype showed up just a few times. V gene TRBV2 combines with J gene TRBJ2-1; 14 nucleotides line up with TRBD2. This CDR3 spans 15 amino acids. V gave up 7 bases and J gave up 7 bases; unmatched junction bases: 6. The germline gives CDR1 SNHLY, CDR2 FYNNEI. CDR3 sequence reads: CASIATSGGGNEQFF. CDR3 bases: TGTGCCAGCATTGCGACTAGCGGGGGGGGAAATGAGCAGTTCTTC. The full variable domain, rest sourced from reference TRBV2 and TRBJ2-1, is EPEVTQTPSHQVTQMGQEVILRCVPISNHLYFYWYRQILGQKVEFLVSFYNNEISEKSEIFDDQFSVERPDGSNFTLKIRSTKLEDSAMYFCASIATSGGGNEQFFGPGTRLTVL.

The chain recombines TRBV7-2 with TRBJ2-5, with 10 positions matching TRBD2. Losses at the gene ends were 5 bases for V and 6 bases for J; bases not matched to a gene: 6. The CDR3 contains 14 residues. CDR1 and CDR2 from the germline V gene are SGHTA and FQGNSA. Written as DNA, the CDR3 is TGTGCCAGCAGCCAAGGGACTAGCGCGAAGACCCAGTACTTC. This sequence encodes CASSQGTSAKTQYF.

This clonotype was picked up a small number of times. This rearrangement joins TRBV6-6 to TRBJ2-5; D is undetermined. Gene TRBJ2-7 matches the end of the DNA better, so the J call may be wrong. The CDR3 is made up of 15 amino acids. CDR1 and CDR2 (germline): MNHNY, SVGAGI (reference sequence). This CDR3 reads CASMQGVRTVNEQYF. CDR3 coding DNA: TGTGCCAGCATGCAAGGTGTTAGGACGGTTAACGAGCAGTACTTC.

This rearrangement joins TRBV6-2 or TRBV6-3 to TRBJ2-6, with D unresolved. Germline CDR1 MNHEY, CDR2 SVGEGT. Trimming removed 11 bases at V and 0 bases at J, with 20 bases between. The CDR3 has 17 residues. The CDR3 region is CAGQMGSASSGANVLTF. For the CDR3, the DNA is TGTGCCGGCCAGATGGGGTCAGCGTCCTCTGGGGCCAACGTCCTGACTTTC.

The V and J genes are TRBV5-1 and TRBJ1-2, with TRBD1 matching 8 bases. The CDR3 is 13 amino acids. Germline lookup yields CDR1 SGHRS and CDR2 YFSETQ. Trimming at V came to 4 bases and at J to 3 bases, leaving 2 bases not matched to a gene. This CDR3 reads CASSKDRDYGYTF. In nucleotides, the CDR3 is TGCGCCAGCAGCAAGGACAGGGACTATGGCTACACCTTC.

This clonotype was seen only a few times. The chain carries TRBV14 and TRBJ1-2, with D uncertain. This CDR3 has 13 amino acids. The V gene's germline CDR1 is SGHDN and CDR2 FVKESK. V lost 4 bases to trimming and J lost 8 bases, with 14 bases between them. CDR3 protein: CASSPIGPRGYTF. CDR3 DNA sequence: TGTGCCAGCAGCCCGATTGGGCCCAGAGGCTACACCTTC.

The rearrangement links TRBV6-5 to TRBJ1-6; D not certain. The CDR3 is 14 residues long. V shed 7 bases and J shed 9 bases, with 16 bases lying between them. The germline gives CDR1 MNHEY, CDR2 SVGAGI. DNA for the CDR3: TGTGCCAGCACCTACGACGCGAGACGTTCACCCCTCCACTTT. This codes for CASTYDARRSPLHF.

The sample holds one count of this clonotype. CDR3 loop: CASSFGASGRGKTQYF. DNA of the CDR3: TGTGCCAGCAGTTTCGGGGCTAGCGGGCGAGGAAAGACCCAGTACTTC. The chain uses TRBV6-5 and TRBJ2-5, with 8 bases fitting TRBD2. This CDR3 is built from 16 residues. Losses at the gene ends were 4 bases for V and 6 bases for J; bases not matched to a gene: 13. Germline V lookup: CDR1 MNHEY, CDR2 SVGAGI.

This rearrangement joins TRBV29-1 to TRBJ2-7; 7 bases are a match to TRBD2. Germline CDR1 and CDR2: SQVTM and ANQGSEA. With V trimmed by 6 bases and J by 3 bases, 5 bases remained unmatched. This CDR3 is built from 12 residues. The CDR3 here is CSVQTSSYEQYF. CDR3 nucleotide sequence: TGCAGCGTCCAGACTAGCAGCTACGAGCAGTACTTC.

The chain links TRBV12-3 or TRBV12-4 to TRBJ2-7, with D possibly TRBD1 on 6 matching bases. The V end was cut by 5 bases, the J end by 6 bases, with 17 bases between. CDR3 length: 14 amino acids. The CDR3 region has the DNA TGTGCCAGCAGTAGTGGGACAACGGGCGGCGAGCAGTACTTC. It is translated as CASSSGTTGGEQYF.

V usage is TRBV4-3 and J usage is TRBJ2-6; D uncertain. V dropped 1 base and J dropped 2 bases, with 6 bases sitting between them. Germline V gene lookup returns CDR1 LGHNA and CDR2 YSLEER. This CDR3 has 15 residues. In DNA form, the CDR3 reads TGCGCCAGCAGCCAAGTTGTAACTGGGGCCAACGTCCTGACTTTC. This codes for CASSQVVTGANVLTF.

This clonotype was detected only a few times. This chain joins TRBV3-1 and TRBJ2-1; possibly TRBD2 for D (5 bases). This CDR3 has 15 residues. V was pared by 4 bases and J by 6 bases, with 16 bases between. Germline CDR1 reads LGHDT; CDR2 reads YNNKEL (reference sequence). The chain's CDR3 is CASSPQRGPFNEQFF. The CDR3 nucleotides read TGTGCCAGCAGCCCCCAGAGAGGGCCTTTCAATGAGCAGTTCTTC.

This chain joins TRBV20-1 and TRBJ2-5; D not resolved. Between the trimmed V and J ends, which lost 5 bases and 11 bases, there was a span of 9 bases. The CDR3 has 9 amino acids. Germline lookup yields CDR1 DFQATT and CDR2 SNEGSKA (reference sequence). CDR3 DNA: TGCAGTGCTGACCGCAAGCAGTACTTC. This translates into CSADRKQYF.

The chain uses TRBV2 and TRBJ2-7; 14 nucleotides align to TRBD2. The DNA end lines up better with TRBJ2-5; the J call may be wrong. Germline CDR1 reads SNHLY; CDR2 reads FYNNEI. This CDR3 has 17 amino acids. The CDR3 loop is CASSLPGGLAGAETQYF. CDR3 sequence (DNA): TGTGCCAGCAGCCTACCTGGGGGACTAGCGGGGGCGGAGACCCAGTACTTC.

This clonotype was counted between two and nine times. J is TRBJ2-5 and V is TRBV28, with 8 nucleotides matching TRBD2. Germline V lookup: CDR1 MDHEN, CDR2 SYDVKM. V shed 9 bases, J shed 5 bases, and the junction held 17 bases outside the gene matches. The CDR3 has 16 amino acids. The CDR3 loop reads CASGASGFSGGETQYF. The CDR3, as DNA: TGTGCCAGTGGGGCTAGCGGGTTCAGTGGAGGGGAGACCCAGTACTTC.